The clone carrying this TCR beta chain occurred a few times. The antigen is unknown. The CDR3 runs 14 residues. Trimming left V 3 bases short and J 6 bases short, with 13 bases between. Whenever a sample was processed, at least 6.5 million PBMCs were isolated. A second roughly 7 to 11 cycle PCR used barcoded and J-beta primers. One entry per CDR3 protein, called by TCRdb with MiXCR from the 5' RACE reads. Among about 1 million distinct CDR3 sequences listed, around 43% were seen once. This sample is part of a study of blood T cells in healthy people across ages. Overall study: About one barcoded beta molecule was captured per two T cells (by template switching). Findings and caveats of the study: Higher diversity, along with more naive CD4+ cells, distinguished long-lived donors from aged donors.

The rearrangement joins TRBV12-3 or TRBV12-4 to TRBJ2-3; a weak D match, TRBD1 (5 bases). Sample: blood. The source of this sequence is an older woman in good health. As DNA, the CDR3 is TGTGCCAGCAGTTTCCGTCAGGGATCGGATACGCAGTATTTT. Its translation is CASSFRQGSDTQYF.